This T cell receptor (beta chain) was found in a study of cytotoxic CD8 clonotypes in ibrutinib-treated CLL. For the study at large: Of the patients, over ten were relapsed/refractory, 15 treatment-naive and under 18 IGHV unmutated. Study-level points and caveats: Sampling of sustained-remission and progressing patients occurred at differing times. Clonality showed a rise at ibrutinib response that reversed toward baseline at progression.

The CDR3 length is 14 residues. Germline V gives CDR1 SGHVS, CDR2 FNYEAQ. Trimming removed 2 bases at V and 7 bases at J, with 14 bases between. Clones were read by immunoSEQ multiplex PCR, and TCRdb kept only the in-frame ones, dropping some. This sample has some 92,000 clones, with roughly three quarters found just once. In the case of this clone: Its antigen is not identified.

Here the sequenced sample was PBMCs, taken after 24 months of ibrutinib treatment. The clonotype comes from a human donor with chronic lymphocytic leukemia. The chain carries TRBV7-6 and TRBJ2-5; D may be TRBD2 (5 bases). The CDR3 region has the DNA TGTGCCAGCAGCTTACTAGGTCAAGAGGGGACCCAGTACTTC. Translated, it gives CASSLLGQEGTQYF.